This TCR beta chain was obtained from a study of OX40 agonist ivuxolimab in advanced cancers. Study-wide background: Every 2 weeks, ivuxolimab was infused into the patients intravenously at between 0.01 and 10 mg/kg. Earlier anti-PD-1, anti-PD-L1 or anti-CTLA-4 therapy was permitted; around 40% had received some. The dose-escalation group included hepatocellular carcinoma, melanoma, renal cell carcinoma and head and neck cancer. General study points: The mean number of expanded clones was higher in CD8+ T cells than in CD4+.

A word on this clone: Its cognate antigen is unknown.

Germline lookup yields CDR1 MNHNS and CDR2 SASEGT. V lost 2 bases to trimming and J lost 0 bases, with 8 bases between them. The CDR3 runs to 15 residues. Method: immunoSEQ multiplex PCR; TCRdb's copy keeps in-frame clones and lacks some. The sample holds more than 95,000 clones; roughly 94% are singletons and the top ten take 0.18%. This sequence joins TRBV6-1 and TRBJ1-5; the D gene is possibly TRBD1 (5 bases). This clonotype was sampled from an adult with an advanced solid tumor such as melanoma, head and neck, liver or kidney cancer. Sequenced here: CD4+ or CD8+ T cells sorted from blood, sampled in a trial of the OX40 agonist ivuxolimab. CDR3 sequence (DNA): TGTGCCAGCAGTGAACTTGGGGGTAGCAATCAGCCCCAGCATTTT. It specifies CASSELGGSNQPQHF.